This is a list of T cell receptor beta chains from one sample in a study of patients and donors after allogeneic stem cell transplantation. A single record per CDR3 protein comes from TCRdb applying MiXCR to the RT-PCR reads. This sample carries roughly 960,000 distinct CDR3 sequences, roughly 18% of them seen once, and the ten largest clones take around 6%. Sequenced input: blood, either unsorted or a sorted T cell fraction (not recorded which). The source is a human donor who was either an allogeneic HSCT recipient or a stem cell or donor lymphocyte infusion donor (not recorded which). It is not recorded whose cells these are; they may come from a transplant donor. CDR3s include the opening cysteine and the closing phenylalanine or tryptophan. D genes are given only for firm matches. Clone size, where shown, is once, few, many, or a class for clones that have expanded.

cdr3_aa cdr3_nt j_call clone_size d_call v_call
CATSDPGRGNQPQHF TGTGCCACCAGTGACCCTGGACGGGGCAATCAGCCCCAGCATTTT TRBJ1-5 few . TRBV24-1
CASSFTGSWGETQYF TGTGCCAGCAGCTTTACAGGTTCCTGGGGGGAGACCCAGTACTTC TRBJ2-5 . . TRBV7-2
CASSFRDKSYEQYF TGTGCCAGTAGTTTCCGGGACAAGTCCTACGAGCAGTACTTC TRBJ2-7 . . TRBV19
CASSSMGGVRTDTQYF TGTGCCAGCAGCTCCATGGGGGGGGTAAGGACAGATACGCAGTATTTT TRBJ2-3 . TRBD2 TRBV6-2/TRBV6-3
CSARADGTGKGDNQPQHF TGCAGTGCTAGGGCCGACGGGACAGGGAAGGGAGACAATCAGCCCCAGCATTTT TRBJ1-5 . TRBD1 TRBV20-1
CSAWDRSSYEQYF TGCAGTGCTTGGGACAGGAGCTCCTACGAGCAGTACTTC TRBJ2-7 . TRBD1 TRBV20-1
CAWSVLANYGYTF TGTGCCTGGAGTGTCTTAGCTAACTATGGCTACACCTTC TRBJ1-2 . . TRBV30
CASSQVQGTYYGYTF TGCGCCAGCAGCCAAGTTCAGGGAACTTACTATGGCTACACCTTC TRBJ1-2 many . TRBV4-3
CASSFETGAGNEQYF TGTGCCAGCAGTTTCGAGACAGGGGCAGGCAACGAGCAGTACTTC TRBJ2-7 . TRBD1 TRBV6-5
CSATRVANEKLFF TGCAGTGCTACCCGGGTCGCTAATGAAAAACTGTTTTTT TRBJ1-4 many . TRBV20-1
CATRSTGMNTEAFF TGTGCCACCCGATCGACAGGGATGAACACTGAAGCTTTCTTT TRBJ1-1 . TRBD1 TRBV24-1
CASSLEGGGAGNTIYF TGTGCCAGCAGCCTTGAAGGGGGGGGTGCTGGAAACACCATATATTTT TRBJ1-3 few . TRBV4-2
CATGKGNTEAFF TGTGCCACTGGGAAGGGGAACACTGAAGCTTTCTTT TRBJ1-1 few . TRBV10-3
CSASPSYEGSETQYF TGCAGTGCTAGCCCTAGTTATGAGGGATCAGAGACCCAGTACTTC TRBJ2-5 few . TRBV20-1
CASSLPKGDRGRSNSPLHF TGTGCCAGCAGTTTACCTAAAGGGGACAGGGGGCGTTCTAATTCACCCCTCCACTTT TRBJ1-6 few TRBD1 TRBV28
CSARPATNYGYTF TGCAGTGCTAGGCCGGCCACAAACTATGGCTACACCTTC TRBJ1-2 . . TRBV20-1
CAIREPGQENTEAFF TGTGCCATCAGGGAGCCGGGACAAGAGAACACTGAAGCTTTCTTT TRBJ1-1 . . TRBV10-3
CASSLDPGGNTEAFF TGTGCCAGCAGCTTAGATCCCGGAGGGAACACTGAAGCTTTCTTT TRBJ1-1 many . TRBV7-9
CASRTTGSANTEAFF TGCGCCAGCAGAACCACAGGGTCGGCGAACACTGAAGCTTTCTTT TRBJ1-1 . . TRBV5-1
CASLARGGSSEQYF TGTGCCAGCCTCGCTAGAGGCGGGAGTAGCGAGCAGTACTTC TRBJ2-7 few TRBD2 TRBV25-1
CASSLLHYSGANVLTF TGTGCCAGCAGCTTACTTCATTACTCTGGGGCCAACGTCCTGACTTTC TRBJ2-6 . . TRBV5-5
CASSSKGNTQYF TGTGCCAGCAGCTCTAAGGGGAATACGCAGTATTTT TRBJ2-3 few . TRBV7-9
CSAIAYAGADTQYF TGCAGTGCCATTGCCTATGCGGGGGCAGATACGCAGTATTTT TRBJ2-3 . TRBD2 TRBV20-1